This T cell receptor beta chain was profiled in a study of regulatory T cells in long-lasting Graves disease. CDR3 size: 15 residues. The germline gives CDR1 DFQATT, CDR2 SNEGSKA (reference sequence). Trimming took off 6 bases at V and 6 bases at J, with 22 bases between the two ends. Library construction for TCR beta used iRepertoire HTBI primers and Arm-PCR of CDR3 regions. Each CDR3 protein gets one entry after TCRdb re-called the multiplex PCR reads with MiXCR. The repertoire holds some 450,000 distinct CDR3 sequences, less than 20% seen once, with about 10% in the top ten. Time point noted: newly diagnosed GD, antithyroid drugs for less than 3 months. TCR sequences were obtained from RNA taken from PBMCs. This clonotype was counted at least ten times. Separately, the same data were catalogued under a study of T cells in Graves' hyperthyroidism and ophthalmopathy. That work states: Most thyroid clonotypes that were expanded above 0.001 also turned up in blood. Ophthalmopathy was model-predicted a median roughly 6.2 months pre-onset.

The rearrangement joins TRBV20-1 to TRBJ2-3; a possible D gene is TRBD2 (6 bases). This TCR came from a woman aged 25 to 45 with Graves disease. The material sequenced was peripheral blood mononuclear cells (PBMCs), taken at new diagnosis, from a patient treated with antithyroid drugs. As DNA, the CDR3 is TGCAGTGCAGGGCCGGGACTCCCTGTTGGGGATACGCAGTATTTT. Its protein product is CSAGPGLPVGDTQYF.